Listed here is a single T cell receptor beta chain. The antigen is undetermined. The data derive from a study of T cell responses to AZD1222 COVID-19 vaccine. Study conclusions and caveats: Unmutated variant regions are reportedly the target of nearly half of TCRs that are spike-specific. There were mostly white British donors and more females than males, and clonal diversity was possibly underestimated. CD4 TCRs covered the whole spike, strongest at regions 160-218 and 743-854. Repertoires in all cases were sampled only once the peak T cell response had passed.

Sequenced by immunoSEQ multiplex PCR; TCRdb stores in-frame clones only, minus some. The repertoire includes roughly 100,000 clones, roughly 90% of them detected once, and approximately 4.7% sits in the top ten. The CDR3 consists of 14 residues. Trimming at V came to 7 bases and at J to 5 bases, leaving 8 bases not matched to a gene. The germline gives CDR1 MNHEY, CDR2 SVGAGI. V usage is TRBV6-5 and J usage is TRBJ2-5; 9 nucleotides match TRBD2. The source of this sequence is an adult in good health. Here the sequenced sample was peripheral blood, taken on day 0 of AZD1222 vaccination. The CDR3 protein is CASTTAGGHETQYF. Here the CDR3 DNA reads TGTGCCAGCACCACAGCGGGAGGACACGAGACCCAGTACTTC.